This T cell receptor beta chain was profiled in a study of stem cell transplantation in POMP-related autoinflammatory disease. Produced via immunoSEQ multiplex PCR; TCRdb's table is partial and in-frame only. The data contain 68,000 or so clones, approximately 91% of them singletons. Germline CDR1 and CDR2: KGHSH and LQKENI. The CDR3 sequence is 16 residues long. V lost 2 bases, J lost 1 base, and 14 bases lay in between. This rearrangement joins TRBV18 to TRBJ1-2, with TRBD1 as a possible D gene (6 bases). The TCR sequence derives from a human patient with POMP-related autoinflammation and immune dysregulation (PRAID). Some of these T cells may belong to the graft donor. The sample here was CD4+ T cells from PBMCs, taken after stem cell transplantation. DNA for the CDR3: TGTGCCAGCTCACCAACCGGTGGGGGCAATAACTATGGCTACACCTTC. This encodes CASSPTGGGNNYGYTF.